This TCR beta chain was sequenced during a study of T cells after yellow fever vaccination. TCRdb reprocessed the 5' RACE reads via MiXCR and lists one record per CDR3 protein. The profile shows around 310,000 distinct CDR3 sequences, 8.7% of them singletons. Per germline, CDR1 SGHDT and CDR2 YYEEEE. The CDR3 runs 16 residues. V was pared by 4 bases and J by 4 bases, with 14 bases of the junction left unmatched. This clonotype was seen many times. This sequence originates from a man between 18 and 29 years old who received the YFV17D yellow fever vaccine. The genes are TRBV5-6 and TRBJ2-7; TRBD1 matches 7 bases. The input for sequencing was PBMCs, taken on the day of the first yellow fever vaccination. This CDR3 reads CASSIGQAVYKYEQYF. The CDR3 nucleotides are TGTGCCAGCAGCATCGGACAGGCGGTATACAAGTACGAGCAGTACTTC.